The present TCR beta chain was sequenced within a study of blood T cells in healthy people across ages. This clonotype has ten or more counts. The antigen remains unidentified. With a J-beta primer mix and a sample-barcoded 5' primer, a second PCR ran about 6 to 11 cycles. TCRdb reprocessed the 5' RACE reads via MiXCR and lists one record per CDR3 protein. This table has approximately 800,000 distinct CDR3 sequences, about 37% appearing once. Notes on the study in general: Expanded clonotype shifts may have been confounded, as the donors had an unknown CMV status.

Isolation yielded PBMCs, at least 6.5 million per sample, in every case. The authors extracted at least 5 micrograms of total RNA per sample. CDR3 length: 19 amino acids. CDR1 is LGHNA and CDR2 is YNFKEQ in the germline V gene. V shed 0 bases and J shed 3 bases, with 21 bases lying between them. The chain uses TRBV4-2 and TRBJ2-1; D is perhaps TRBD2 (5 bases). Sequencing was done on a sample of blood. This TCR was recovered from a man aged 18 to 35 in good health. The CDR3 spells CASSQEIIGSGGGYNEQFF. The CDR3 DNA reads TGTGCCAGCAGCCAAGAGATTATCGGTTCGGGTGGAGGCTACAATGAGCAGTTCTTC.